Reported below is one TCR beta chain. The antigen remains unidentified. PCR primers comprised 60 Vbeta and 13 Jbeta primers. Here immunoSEQ multiplex PCR was the method, and the copy in TCRdb shows in-frame clones only, minus some. The sample yields 150,000 to 200,000 clones, roughly 81% seen once. The CDR3 contains 12 residues. Trimming stripped 3 bases from V and 5 bases from J, with 8 bases between. In germline, CDR1 is SGHNT, CDR2 YYREEE (reference sequence). The sample comes from a study of cytomegalovirus exposure and HLA in healthy donors. Findings and limits, study-wide: Most TCRs appeared rarely, but some public TCRs recurred in many donors. Another analysis was done later, and it associated around 15,000 TCR beta sequences with HLA alleles at 0.05 false discovery rate. On later analysis, the bulk of CMV-associated TCR beta chains appeared to be HLA-restricted.

This receptor was obtained from a woman aged 18-30 years in good health and CMV-seropositive. The chain uses TRBV5-4 and TRBJ1-2, with D hard to call. The sequencing sample was made of PBMCs. Here the CDR3 reads CASSSGQYGYTF. The CDR3 nucleotides are TGTGCCAGCAGCTCTGGGCAATATGGCTACACCTTC.